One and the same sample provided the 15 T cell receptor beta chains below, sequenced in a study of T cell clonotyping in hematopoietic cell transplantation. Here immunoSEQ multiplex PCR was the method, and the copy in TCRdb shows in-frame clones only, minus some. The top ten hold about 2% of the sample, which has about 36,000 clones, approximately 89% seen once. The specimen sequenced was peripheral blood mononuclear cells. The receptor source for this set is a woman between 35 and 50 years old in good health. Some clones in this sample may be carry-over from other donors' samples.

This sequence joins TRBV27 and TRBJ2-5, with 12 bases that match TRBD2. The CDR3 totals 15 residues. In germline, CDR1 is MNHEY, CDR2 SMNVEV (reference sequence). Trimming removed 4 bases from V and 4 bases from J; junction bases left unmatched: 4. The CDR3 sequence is CASSSRTSGTETQYF. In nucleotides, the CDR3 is TGTGCCAGCAGTTCCCGGACTAGCGGGACAGAGACCCAGTACTTC.

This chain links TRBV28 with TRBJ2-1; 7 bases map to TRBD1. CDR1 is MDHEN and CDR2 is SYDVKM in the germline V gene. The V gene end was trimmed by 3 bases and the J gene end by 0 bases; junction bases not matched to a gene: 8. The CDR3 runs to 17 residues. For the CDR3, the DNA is TGTGCCAGCAGTTTCCTAGGGGACAGCCGCTCCTACAATGAGCAGTTCTTC. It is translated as CASSFLGDSRSYNEQFF.

The CDR3 loop is CASSRGGGRGYTF. CDR3 DNA: TGTGCCAGCAGCCGAGGGGGGGGCCGGGGCTACACCTTC. This chain links TRBV14 with TRBJ1-2, with a tentative D call TRBD1 (6 bases). The length of the CDR3 is 13 residues. Trimming removed 4 bases from V and 8 bases from J, with 14 bases in between. Per the germline V gene, CDR1 is SGHDN and CDR2 is FVKESK.

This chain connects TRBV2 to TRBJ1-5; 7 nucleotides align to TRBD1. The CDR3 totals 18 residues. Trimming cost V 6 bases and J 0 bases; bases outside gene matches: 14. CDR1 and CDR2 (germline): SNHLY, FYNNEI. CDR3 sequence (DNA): TGTGCCAGCAGCACAGGGGCGAGCTTCAGTTATAGCAATCAGCCCCAGCATTTT. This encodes CASSTGASFSYSNQPQHF.

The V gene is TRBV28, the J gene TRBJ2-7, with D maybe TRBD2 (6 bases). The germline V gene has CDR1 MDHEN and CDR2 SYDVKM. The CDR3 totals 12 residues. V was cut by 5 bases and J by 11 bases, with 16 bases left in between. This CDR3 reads CASSRGTANKYF. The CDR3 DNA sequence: TGTGCCAGCAGTCGGGGGACCGCTAATAAGTACTTC. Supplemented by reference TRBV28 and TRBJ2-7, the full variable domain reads DVKVTQSSRYLVKRTGEKVFLECVQDMDHENMFWYRQDPGLGLRLIYFSYDVKMKEKGDIPEGYSVSREKKERFSLILESASTNQTSMYLCASSRGTANKYFGPGTRLTVT.

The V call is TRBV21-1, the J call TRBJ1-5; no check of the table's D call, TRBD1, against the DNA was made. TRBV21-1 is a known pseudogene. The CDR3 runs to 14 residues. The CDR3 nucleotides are TGTGCCAGCAGCACTGGACAGGCCCATCAGCCCCAGCATTTT. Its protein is CASSTGQAHQPQHF.

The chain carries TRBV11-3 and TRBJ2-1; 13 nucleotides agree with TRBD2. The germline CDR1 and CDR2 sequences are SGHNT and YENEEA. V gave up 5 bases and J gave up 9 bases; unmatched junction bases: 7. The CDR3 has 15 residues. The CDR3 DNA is TGTGCCAGCAGCACCCGACTAGCGGGAGGCGGTGAGCAGTTCTTC. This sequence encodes CASSTRLAGGGEQFF.

The CDR3 region has the DNA TGTGCCAGTTTTTGGGGCCTGGGGGACCTGGGCTACACCTTC. Amino acids: CASFWGLGDLGYTF. The J gene is TRBJ1-2, the V gene TRBV28; a possible D gene is TRBD1 (5 bases). V was clipped by 9 bases and J by 8 bases, with 22 bases between them. CDR1 and CDR2 from the germline V gene are MDHEN and SYDVKM. This CDR3 is 14 amino acids long.

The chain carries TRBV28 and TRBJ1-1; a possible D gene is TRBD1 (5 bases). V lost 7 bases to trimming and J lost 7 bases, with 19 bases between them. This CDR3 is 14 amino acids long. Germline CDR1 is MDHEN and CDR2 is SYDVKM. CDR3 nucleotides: TGTGCCAGCAAGACCCTCGGGGGTGTAGGTGAAGCTTTCTTT. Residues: CASKTLGGVGEAFF.

Here the CDR3 reads CASRRAGEISYEQYF. In DNA form, the CDR3 reads TGTGCCAGCCGGCGGGCGGGAGAGATTTCCTACGAGCAGTACTTC. The V call is TRBV7-2, the J call TRBJ2-7, with TRBD2 matching over 7 bases. This CDR3 is built from 15 residues. The V gene's germline CDR1 is SGHTA and CDR2 FQGNSA. The V gene end was trimmed by 8 bases and the J gene end by 1 base; junction bases not matched to a gene: 11.

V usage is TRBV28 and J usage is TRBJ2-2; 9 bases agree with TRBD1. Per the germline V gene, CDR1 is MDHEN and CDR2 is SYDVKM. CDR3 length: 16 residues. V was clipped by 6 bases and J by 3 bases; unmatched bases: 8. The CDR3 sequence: CASRHRRDRDTGELFF. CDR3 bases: TGTGCCAGCAGGCATCGCCGGGACAGGGACACCGGGGAGCTGTTTTTT.

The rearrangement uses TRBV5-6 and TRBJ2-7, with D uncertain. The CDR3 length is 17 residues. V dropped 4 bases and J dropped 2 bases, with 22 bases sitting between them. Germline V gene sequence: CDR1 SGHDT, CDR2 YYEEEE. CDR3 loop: CASSPESRVPFPYEQYF. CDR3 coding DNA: TGTGCCAGCAGCCCGGAATCCCGGGTCCCGTTTCCCTACGAGCAGTACTTC.

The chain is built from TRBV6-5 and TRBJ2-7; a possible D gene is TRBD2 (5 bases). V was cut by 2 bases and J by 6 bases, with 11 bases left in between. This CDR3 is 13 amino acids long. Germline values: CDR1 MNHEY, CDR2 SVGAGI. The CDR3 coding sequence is TGTGCCAGCAGTTACGGACGGGATCGCGAGCAGTACTTC. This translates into CASSYGRDREQYF.

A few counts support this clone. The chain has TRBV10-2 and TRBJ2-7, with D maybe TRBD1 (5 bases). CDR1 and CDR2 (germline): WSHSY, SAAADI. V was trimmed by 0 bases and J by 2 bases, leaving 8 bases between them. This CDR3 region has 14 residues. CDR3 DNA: TGCGCCAGCAGTGAGTCGTCACAGGCCTACGAGCAGTACTTC. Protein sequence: CASSESSQAYEQYF.

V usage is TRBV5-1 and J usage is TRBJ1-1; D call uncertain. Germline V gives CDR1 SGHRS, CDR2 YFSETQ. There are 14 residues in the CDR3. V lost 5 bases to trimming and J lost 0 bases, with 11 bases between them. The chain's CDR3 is CASRTGSVNTEAFF. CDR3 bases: TGCGCCAGCAGGACCGGATCCGTGAACACTGAAGCTTTCTTT.